The next 22 T cell receptor beta chains were all read from a single sample in a study of cytomegalovirus exposure and HLA in healthy donors. The PCR contained 60 Vbeta and 13 Jbeta primers. Data came from immunoSEQ multiplex PCR; TCRdb stores just in-frame clones and leaves some out. This sample has 120,000 to 150,000 clones, with approximately 85% found just once. The sequencing input was PBMCs. The receptors here all came from a woman aged 35 to 49 in good health and CMV-seronegative.

The chain links TRBV19 to TRBJ1-6; D gene uncertain. This CDR3 has 14 amino acids. Germline loops: CDR1 LNHDA, CDR2 SQIVND (reference sequence). The germline V and J ends were trimmed by 4 bases and 9 bases, with 13 bases remaining between them. The CDR3 bases are TGTGCCAGTAGTAATTTGGATGGGCGTTCACCCCTCCACTTT. It yields the protein CASSNLDGRSPLHF. The complete variable domain, with remaining parts taken from reference TRBV19 and TRBJ1-6, reads DGGITQSPKYLFRKEGQNVTLSCEQNLNHDAMYWYRQDPGQGLRLIYYSQIVNDFQKGDIAEGYSVSREKKESFPLTVTSAQKNPTAFYLCASSNLDGRSPLHFGNGTRLTVT.

This sequence joins TRBV7-8 and TRBJ2-5; no clear D. Trimming shortened V by 2 bases and J by 1 base, and 8 bases separated the two germline ends. The CDR3 totals 14 residues. Per the germline V gene, CDR1 is SGHVS and CDR2 is FQNEAQ. The CDR3 coding sequence is TGTGCCAGCAGCTTAATTCTGAGCCAAGAGACCCAGTACTTC. Translation gives CASSLILSQETQYF.

This chain links TRBV27 with TRBJ2-3, with D possibly TRBD2 on 5 matching bases. CDR1 is MNHEY and CDR2 is SMNVEV in the germline V gene (reference sequence). With 7 bases removed from V and 6 bases from J, the gap between germline ends came to 23 bases. The CDR3 covers 16 residues. CDR3: CASTTQARGARDTQYF. Written as DNA, the CDR3 is TGTGCCAGCACCACGCAAGCCCGGGGAGCTAGGGATACGCAGTATTTT.

The rearrangement uses TRBV19 and TRBJ1-2; TRBD1 agrees at 7 bases. Unmatched junction bases numbered 4, after V lost 6 bases and J lost 3 bases. CDR3 size: 13 residues. Germline lookup yields CDR1 LNHDA and CDR2 SQIVND (reference sequence). Here the CDR3 DNA reads TGTGCCAGTAGCCCCAGGGGGGACTATGGCTACACCTTC. This encodes CASSPRGDYGYTF.

This chain links TRBV2 with TRBJ1-1; 8 bases fit TRBD1. This CDR3 has 14 amino acids. The germline V gene has CDR1 SNHLY and CDR2 FYNNEI. After removal of 8 bases from V and 8 bases from J, the junction contained 13 bases not matched to a gene. The CDR3 spells CASRRGQDDREAFF. For the CDR3, the DNA is TGTGCCAGCCGAAGGGGACAGGACGATAGGGAAGCTTTCTTT.

This clone turned up a few times. The chain couples TRBV7-9 to TRBJ1-5, with TRBD1 matching 7 bases. The CDR3 contains 16 residues. Germline V CDR1 and CDR2: SEHNR, FQNEAQ (reference sequence). V lost 0 bases to trimming and J lost 4 bases; unmatched junction nucleotides: 6. CDR3 protein: CASSLAGTGDNQPQHF. The CDR3 coding sequence is TGTGCCAGCAGCTTAGCAGGAACAGGGGATAATCAGCCCCAGCATTTT.

The V call is TRBV5-1, the J call TRBJ2-1; 7 nucleotides agree with TRBD2. V lost 0 bases, J lost 8 bases, and 2 bases stayed unmatched. CDR1 is SGHRS, CDR2 YFSETQ, per germline. CDR3 length: 13 residues. The CDR3 coding sequence is TGCGCCAGCAGCTTGGGGACTAGGGATGAGCAGTTCTTC. Protein sequence: CASSLGTRDEQFF.

This chain's CDR3 is CASSSTGTANYEQYF. The CDR3 nucleotides read TGTGCCAGCAGCTCAACCGGGACAGCAAACTACGAGCAGTACTTC. This chain joins TRBV6-5 and TRBJ2-7; 7 bases align to TRBD1. The CDR3 is made up of 15 amino acids. J lost 3 bases, V lost 6 bases, and 11 bases had no gene match. In germline, CDR1 is MNHEY, CDR2 SVGAGI.

This clone has a handful of counts. This chain uses TRBV10-1 with TRBJ2-7, with TRBD2 as a possible D gene (5 bases). The CDR3 consists of 13 residues. The germline CDR1 and CDR2 sequences are WNHNN and SYGVQD (reference sequence). V was shortened by 6 bases and J by 1 base, with 10 bases between the two germline ends. The CDR3 region is CASSREPSYEQYF. The DNA for the CDR3 is TGCGCCAGCAGCCGGGAACCTTCCTACGAGCAGTACTTC.

The chain combines TRBV7-8 with TRBJ2-2; 9 nucleotides line up with TRBD2. Germline V gene sequence: CDR1 SGHVS, CDR2 FQNEAQ. The CDR3 covers 16 residues. The ends lost 5 bases at V and 4 bases at J; junction bases unmatched: 8. This CDR3 reads CASSPRGGAGTGELFF. CDR3 DNA: TGTGCCAGCAGCCCGCGGGGGGGCGCCGGCACCGGGGAGCTGTTTTTT. Full variable domain (outside the CDR3, taken from reference TRBV7-8 and TRBJ2-2): GAGVSQSPRYKVAKRGQDVALRCDPISGHVSLFWYQQALGQGPEFLTYFQNEAQLDKSGLPSDRFFAERPEGSVSTLKIQRTQQEDSAVYLCASSPRGGAGTGELFFGEGSRLTVL.

The chain is built from TRBV7-2 and TRBJ2-7, with no clear D. The CDR3 spans 15 residues. The V gene's germline CDR1 is SGHTA and CDR2 FQGNSA. Trimming left V 5 bases short and J 7 bases short, with 21 bases between. The CDR3 loop reads CASSITSTIPREQYF. The CDR3 DNA follows: TGTGCCAGCAGCATAACTTCCACTATACCACGGGAGCAGTACTTC.

This sequence joins TRBV27 and TRBJ2-3, with D perhaps TRBD1 (6 bases). The germline CDR1 and CDR2 sequences are MNHEY and SMNVEV (reference sequence). The CDR3 loop spans 16 amino acids. Trimming pared 5 bases from V and 4 bases from J, leaving 19 bases between. The CDR3 nucleotides read TGTGCCAGCAGTAACTCTCCAACCAGGGGCCCAGATACGCAGTATTTT. This translates into CASSNSPTRGPDTQYF.

CDR3 amino acids: CASSSKTISYEQYF. DNA of the CDR3: TGTGCCAGCAGCTCGAAAACAATCTCCTACGAGCAGTACTTC. This chain connects TRBV5-4 to TRBJ2-7; D is undetermined. V was shortened by 3 bases and J by 0 bases, with 10 bases between the two germline ends. Per germline, CDR1 SGHNT and CDR2 YYREEE (reference sequence). CDR3 length: 14 amino acids.

The chain combines TRBV9 with TRBJ1-5; TRBD1 matches 7 bases. Germline CDR1 is SGDLS and CDR2 is YYNGEE. The CDR3 has 15 amino acids. V dropped 5 bases and J dropped 0; count of bases not matched to a gene: 5. The CDR3 DNA reads TGTGCCAGCAGTAGACAGGGCTATAGCAATCAGCCCCAGCATTTT. Its protein is CASSRQGYSNQPQHF.

CDR3 sequence: CASSPTEASPYEQYF. CDR3 in DNA: TGTGCCAGCTCACCGACAGAGGCTTCCCCCTACGAGCAGTACTTC. The chain employs TRBV18 and TRBJ2-7, with a tentative D call TRBD1 (5 bases). From germline, CDR1 is KGHSH and CDR2 LQKENI. CDR3 length equals 15 residues. The V and J ends lost 3 bases and 2 bases respectively, with 14 bases between them.

The chain recombines TRBV29-1 with TRBJ2-3, with TRBD1 matching over 7 bases. Germline V gives CDR1 SQVTM, CDR2 ANQGSEA. With V trimmed by 1 base and J by 0 bases, 7 bases remained unmatched. The CDR3 spans 16 residues. The CDR3 is CSVEGAGTASTDTQYF. The CDR3 DNA is TGCAGCGTTGAAGGGGCAGGGACAGCTAGCACAGATACGCAGTATTTT.

V usage is TRBV6-1 and J usage is TRBJ2-1, with 9 bases fitting TRBD2. The V and J ends lost 7 bases and 5 bases, in that order; junction bases with no gene match: 6. The germline CDR1 and CDR2 sequences are MNHNS and SASEGT. The CDR3 loop spans 14 amino acids. CDR3 coding DNA: TGTGCCAGCACCAGACTAGCGGCAAACAATGAGCAGTTCTTC. Translation gives CASTRLAANNEQFF.

The chain uses TRBV7-9 and TRBJ2-1; 16 bases are shared with TRBD2. The V segment lost 5 bases and the J segment 0 bases; nucleotides outside the gene matches: 7. Germline V gives CDR1 SEHNR, CDR2 FQNEAQ (reference sequence). The CDR3 runs to 19 residues. CDR3 in DNA: TGTGCCAGCAGCGGTGGGACTAGCGGGAGGGTAAGCTCCTACAATGAGCAGTTCTTC. It yields the protein CASSGGTSGRVSSYNEQFF. The full variable domain, its missing parts supplied by reference TRBV7-9 and TRBJ2-1, is DTGVSQNPRHKITKRGQNVTFRCDPISEHNRLYWYRQTLGQGPEFLTYFQNEAQLEKSRLLSDRFSAERPKGSFSTLEIQRTEQGDSAMYLCASSGGTSGRVSSYNEQFFGPGTRLTVL.

This clone has a single count. This chain connects TRBV5-4 to TRBJ1-1; 10 bases fit TRBD1. The CDR3 extends over 16 amino acids. Germline V CDR1 and CDR2: SGHNT, YYREEE (reference sequence). V lost 5 bases and J lost 4; bases outside the gene matches: 11. The CDR3 here is CASRALTGGGFTEAFF. CDR3 nucleotide sequence: TGTGCCAGCAGAGCACTGACAGGGGGCGGTTTCACTGAAGCTTTCTTT.

The chain uses TRBV6-6 and TRBJ1-2; D is uncertain. Germline CDR1 MNHNY, CDR2 SVGAGI (reference sequence). This CDR3 is built from 13 residues. V was trimmed by 9 bases and J by 4 bases, leaving 15 bases between them. CDR3 residues: CASRAEIGYGYTF. The CDR3 DNA sequence: TGTGCCAGTCGAGCGGAAATAGGCTATGGCTACACCTTC.

V and J are TRBV6-1 and TRBJ1-1, with TRBD1 matching 12 bases. V lost 2 bases and J lost 6; bases outside the gene matches: 4. The CDR3 totals 15 residues. Germline CDR1 reads MNHNS; CDR2 reads SASEGT. The DNA for the CDR3 is TGTGCCAGCAGTGAACTGGGGACAGGGGGCTCTGAAGCTTTCTTT. This encodes CASSELGTGGSEAFF.

V gene TRBV7-2 combines with J gene TRBJ1-4, with D possibly being TRBD1 (5 bases). CDR1 and CDR2 from the germline V gene are SGHTA and FQGNSA. The CDR3 spans 14 residues. The V end lost 4 bases, the J end lost 4 bases, and 10 bases lay between the germline ends. DNA of the CDR3: TGTGCCAGCAGCTCAGTGGGGGGTAATGAAAAACTGTTTTTT. Protein product: CASSSVGGNEKLFF. The full variable domain, completed using reference TRBV7-2 and TRBJ1-4, is GAGVSQSPSNKVTEKGKDVELRCDPISGHTALYWYRQSLGQGLEFLIYFQGNSAPDKSGLPSDRFSAERTGGSVSTLTIQRTQQEDSAVYLCASSSVGGNEKLFFGSGTQLSVL.